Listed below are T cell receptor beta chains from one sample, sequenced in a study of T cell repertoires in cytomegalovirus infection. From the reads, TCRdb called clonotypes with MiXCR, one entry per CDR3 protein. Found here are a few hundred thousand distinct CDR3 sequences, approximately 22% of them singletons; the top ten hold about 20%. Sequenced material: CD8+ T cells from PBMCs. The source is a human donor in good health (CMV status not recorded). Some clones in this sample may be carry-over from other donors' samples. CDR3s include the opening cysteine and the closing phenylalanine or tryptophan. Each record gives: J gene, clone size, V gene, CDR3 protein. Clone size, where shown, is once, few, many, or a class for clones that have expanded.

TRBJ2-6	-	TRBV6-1	CASSEGGAHSGANVLTF
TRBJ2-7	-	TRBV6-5	CAAGPGGGYEQYF
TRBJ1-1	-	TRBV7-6	CASSNGNTEALF
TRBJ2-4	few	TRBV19	CASSIRVYKNIQYF
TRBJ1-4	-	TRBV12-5	CASGTTGVFNEKLFF
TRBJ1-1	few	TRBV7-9	CASISGQGEAFF
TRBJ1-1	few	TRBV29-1	CSVIGGLNTEAFF
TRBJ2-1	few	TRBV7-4	CASILAGGADEQFF
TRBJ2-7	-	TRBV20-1	CSARDVALGSYEQYF
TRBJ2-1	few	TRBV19	CASNSAVYNEQFF
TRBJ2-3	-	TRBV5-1	CASSLTYPDTQYF
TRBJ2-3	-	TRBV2	CASSESRGGDTDTQYF
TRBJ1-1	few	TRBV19	CATQGGTEAFF
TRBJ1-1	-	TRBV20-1	CSARENRLGGNTEAFF
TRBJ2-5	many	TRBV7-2	CASSLSGTQYF
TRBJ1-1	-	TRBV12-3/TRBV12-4	CASRRAGDTEAFF
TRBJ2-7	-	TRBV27	CASSLGTADYEQYF
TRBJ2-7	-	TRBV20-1	CSAQGQGAYEQYF
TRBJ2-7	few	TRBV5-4	CASSRTATYEQYF
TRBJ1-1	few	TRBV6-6	CASTSGTRGAEAFF
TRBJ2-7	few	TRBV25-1	CASSRGAPYEQYF
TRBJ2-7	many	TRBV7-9	CASSLEGGYREQYF
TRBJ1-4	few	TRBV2	CASSEKWQGLFF
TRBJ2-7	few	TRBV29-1	CSAPGARTRTVYEQYF
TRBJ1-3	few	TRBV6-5	CASSYLSGNTIYF
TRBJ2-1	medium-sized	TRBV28	CASRFPGTGESNEQFF
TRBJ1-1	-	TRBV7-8	CASSLEGASRWNTEAFF
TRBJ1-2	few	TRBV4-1	CASRRAGGPYGYTF
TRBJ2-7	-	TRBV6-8	CASSSGGVYEQYF
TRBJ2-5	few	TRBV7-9	CASMYISETQYF
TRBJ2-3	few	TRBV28	CASWGSMDTQYF
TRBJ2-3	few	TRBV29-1	CSVAVDRTDTQYF
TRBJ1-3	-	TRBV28	CASSRQGAKGNTIYF
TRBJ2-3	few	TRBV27	CASHRRGETDTQYF
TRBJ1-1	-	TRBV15	CATSTDRGEWSTEAFF
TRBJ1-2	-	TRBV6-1	CASNEGGLDYGYTF
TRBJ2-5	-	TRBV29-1	CSVEGGWGGQETQYF
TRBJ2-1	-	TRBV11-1	CASSSKWAGGHEQFF
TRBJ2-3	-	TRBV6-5	CASSPSDYTQYF
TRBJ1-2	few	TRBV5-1	CASSLGADGNYGYTF
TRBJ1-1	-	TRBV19	CASSEGQGLNTEAFF